This T cell receptor (beta chain) was recorded in a study of shared clonotypes between healthy human individuals. Naive CD8 cells comprised CD45RO-negative, CCR7-positively selected cells, excluding terminally differentiated effector memory CD45RA+ cells. V lost 0 bases and J lost 0; bases outside the gene matches: 10. The V gene's germline CDR1 is MGHRA and CDR2 YSYEKL. The CDR3 runs to 20 residues. The repertoire was sequenced with immunoSEQ multiplex PCR; TCRdb's copy has only in-frame clones and lacks some. This sample has 650,000 to 800,000 clones; under 95% occur once, and the top ten carry roughly 22%.

The gene calls are TRBV4-1 and TRBJ2-6; 8 bases agree with TRBD1. The specimen sequenced was naive CD8+ T cells sorted from blood. This TCR derives from a man between 25 and 39 years old in good health. The CDR3 DNA follows: TGCGCCAGCAGCCAAGATCTCAGGGGGCGGACCAGCTCTGGGGCCAACGTCCTGACTTTC. This translates into CASSQDLRGRTSSGANVLTF.